What follows is one T cell receptor (beta chain) and its context. The germline gene is not matched at one end of the junction; a read error may be the cause. This entry is derived from a study of blood T cell repertoires in COVID-19. Background on the study: COVID-19 samples, acute and convalescent, were from the United States, Italy and Spain. In each case, the material was cDNA or gDNA derived from T cells, B-cell-depleted T cells, or PBMCs.

The CDR3 length is 16 residues. The germline V gene encodes CDR1 MDHEN and CDR2 SYDVKM. Authors' analysis steps: Amplifying reference gene primers gave estimates of nucleated cell counts. The method was immunoSEQ multiplex PCR; TCRdb's version includes in-frame clones alone and lacks a portion of them. V and J calls and clone size are as listed in that table; D and trimming were resolved from the DNA. Of fewer than 70,000 clones in the sample, 80% to 95% are singletons; the top ten hold roughly 4.2%. The rearrangement uses TRBV28 and TRBJ2-7; 11 bases align to TRBD1. Sequencing was performed on peripheral blood. This receptor was identified in a man in his fifties with active COVID-19. CDR3 sequence: CASRDRGLRDDLTPDF. In DNA form, the CDR3 reads TGTGCCAGCAGGGACAGGGGGCTACGAGATGACCTAACCCCGGATTTC. Complete variable domain (other parts from reference TRBV28 and TRBJ2-7): DVKVTQSSRYLVKRTGEKVFLECVQDMDHENMFWYRQDPGLGLRLIYFSYDVKMKEKGDIPEGYSVSREKKERFSLILESASTNQTSMYLCASRDRGLRDDLTPDFGPGTRLTVT.